This T cell receptor beta chain is drawn from a study of shared clonotypes between healthy human individuals. Per germline, CDR1 SGHNT and CDR2 YYREEE (reference sequence). V dropped 5 bases and J dropped 2 bases, with 16 bases sitting between them. The CDR3 spans 15 residues. Profiled with immunoSEQ multiplex PCR; TCRdb holds only in-frame clones, not every one. The sample consists of millions of clones, around 95% of them appearing once. The chain carries TRBV5-4 and TRBJ1-1; the D gene is possibly TRBD1 (6 bases). This TCR was sampled from a man aged 18-30 years in good health. Sequencing used naive CD4+ T cells sorted from blood. Described subset: CD45RA+ positively selected. The CDR3 reads CASRLGGTYNTEAFF. The CDR3 DNA is TGTGCCAGCAGGCTTGGGGGGACATATAACACTGAAGCTTTCTTT.